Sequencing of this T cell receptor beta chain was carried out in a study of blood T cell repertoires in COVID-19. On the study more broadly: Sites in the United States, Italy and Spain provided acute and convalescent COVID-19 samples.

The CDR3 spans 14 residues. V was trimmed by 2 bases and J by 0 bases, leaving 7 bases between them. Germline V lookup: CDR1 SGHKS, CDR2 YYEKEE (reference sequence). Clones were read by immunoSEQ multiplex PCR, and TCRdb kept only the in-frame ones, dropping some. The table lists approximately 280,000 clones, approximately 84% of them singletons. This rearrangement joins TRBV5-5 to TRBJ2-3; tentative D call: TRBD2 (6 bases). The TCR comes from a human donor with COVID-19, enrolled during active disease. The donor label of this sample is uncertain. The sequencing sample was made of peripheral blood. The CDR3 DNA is TGTGCCAGCAGCTTACTAGCTAGCACAGATACGCAGTATTTT. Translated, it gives CASSLLASTDTQYF. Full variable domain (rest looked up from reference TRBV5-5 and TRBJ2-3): DAGVTQSPTHLIKTRGQQVTLRCSPISGHKSVSWYQQVLGQGPQFIFQYYEKEERGRGNFPDRFSARQFPNYSSELNVNALLLGDSALYLCASSLLASTDTQYFGPGTRLTVL.